One T cell receptor beta chain is described in this entry. Its specificity is not known. Measured with immunoSEQ multiplex PCR; TCRdb has only the in-frame clones, and not every one. The sample lists fewer than 100,000 clones; roughly 80% were seen once. PCR or immunohistochemistry showed mismatch repair deficiency in every enrolled patient. TCRs were sequenced from a few patients responding to pembrolizumab. Germline values: CDR1 SGDLS, CDR2 YYNGEE. CDR3 length: 16 amino acids. The V gene lost 0 bases and the J gene lost 0 bases, with 10 bases spanning the gap. This entry comes from a study of PD-1 blockade in mismatch repair-deficient tumors. Study context: All were previously treated, progressing patients with some twelve mismatch repair-deficient cancer types.

Whole-study results and caveats: Tumor-resident clones, often undetectable pretreatment in blood, expanded then contracted after pembrolizumab.

The specimen comprised peripheral blood, sampled 12 weeks after starting pembrolizumab. This TCR derives from an adult with mismatch repair-deficient cancer. This chain uses TRBV9 with TRBJ1-3, with D perhaps TRBD1 (6 bases). CDR3 in amino acids: CASSVGGGSSGNTIYF. The CDR3 DNA reads TGTGCCAGCAGCGTAGGGGGGGGCTCCTCTGGAAACACCATATATTTT.